The rows below give T cell receptor beta chains drawn from one sample of a study of blood T cells in healthy people across ages. One entry per CDR3 protein results from TCRdb running MiXCR on the 5' RACE reads. Found here are under 1,100,000 distinct CDR3 sequences, less than 25% of them singletons; the top ten hold 0.75%. These same data were also listed under a study on T cells of mothers and their children.

What was sequenced was blood. These receptors were taken from a girl aged 2-9 years in good health. Both conserved end residues are part of each CDR3.

CDR3 length	V gene	J gene	CDR3 protein
14	TRBV12-3/TRBV12-4	TRBJ1-2	CASSLDRGQHGYTF
14	TRBV11-2	TRBJ2-1	CASSWGVGTNEQFF
14	TRBV6-5	TRBJ1-5	CASRLGTGNQPQHF
16	TRBV4-2	TRBJ2-5	CASSQEVAGYNPAQYF
17	TRBV13	TRBJ2-5	CASSLAGEGLPGETQYF
16	TRBV6-1	TRBJ2-7	CASSEALSGRSYEQYF
14	TRBV20-1	TRBJ2-1	CSAGTWSSYNEQFF
9	TRBV6-1	TRBJ2-1	CASSELEFF
15	TRBV4-1	TRBJ2-5	CASSPPGQGAGTQYF
15	TRBV12-3/TRBV12-4	NA	CASSWHPTTEYEQYF
17	TRBV4-2	TRBJ2-1	CASSRLISSGSGDEQFF
15	TRBV12-5	TRBJ2-1	CASGGSGSSYNEQFF
15	TRBV9	TRBJ1-2	CASSAASGGGYGYTF
19	TRBV9	NA	CASSVDSLETSGPDNEQFF
14	TRBV7-2	TRBJ1-2	CASSPRSGQGGYTF
16	TRBV7-2	TRBJ2-3	CASSLKILASTDAQYF
16	TRBV12-5	TRBJ2-7	CASGCGTIGRGYEQYF
13	TRBV25-1	TRBJ1-1	CACSDRDGQEAFF
16	TRBV24-1	TRBJ2-2	CATSDPGTENTGELFF
13	TRBV12-3/TRBV12-4	TRBJ2-3	CASSSQSTDTQYF
11	TRBV20-1	TRBJ2-1	CSARSGGEQFF
13	TRBV7-2	TRBJ2-5	CASSLESRETQYF
15	TRBV4-1	TRBJ1-1	CASSQAPQGGTEAFF
14	TRBV24-1	TRBJ2-1	CATSSRTGMNEQFF
16	TRBV20-1	TRBJ2-1	CSADEGLPDERNEQFF
14	TRBV27	NA	CASSLSSGVWEQFF
14	TRBV5-6	TRBJ2-4	CASSPNAPGNIQYF
14	TRBV6-2/TRBV6-3	TRBJ1-1	CASSYDSISRPAFF
17	TRBV14	TRBJ2-1	CASSQGRASGLYNEQFF
16	TRBV27	TRBJ1-4	CASSSPLGQLNEKLFF
12	TRBV20-1	TRBJ1-3	CSASENGNTIYF
12	TRBV28	TRBJ1-1	CASSLYQGRTFF
13	TRBV4-1	TRBJ2-5	CASSQGVLETRYF
12	TRBV29-1	TRBJ2-7	CSVGWTENEQYF
12	TRBV28	TRBJ1-2	CASSLWENGYTF
15	TRBV12-3/TRBV12-4	TRBJ2-3	CASSLGGFATDTQYF
13	TRBV20-1	TRBJ1-1	CSARKAGNTEAFF
15	TRBV14	TRBJ1-2	CASSQDNYGGFGYTF
13	TRBV6-6	TRBJ1-2	CASSPSSSYGYTF
11	TRBV11-1	TRBJ1-1	CATTRVAEAFF
14	TRBV29-1	TRBJ2-4	CSVANSGGKNIQYF
14	TRBV24-1	TRBJ2-7	CATSDLDTWEGKNF
14	TRBV7-9	TRBJ2-4	CASTGRGGENIQYF
13	TRBV4-2	TRBJ2-7	CASSHSRDYEQYF
16	TRBV6-5	TRBJ2-2	CASSYALAGNTGELFF
16	TRBV4-3	TRBJ1-1	CASSQDTDRRGTEAFF